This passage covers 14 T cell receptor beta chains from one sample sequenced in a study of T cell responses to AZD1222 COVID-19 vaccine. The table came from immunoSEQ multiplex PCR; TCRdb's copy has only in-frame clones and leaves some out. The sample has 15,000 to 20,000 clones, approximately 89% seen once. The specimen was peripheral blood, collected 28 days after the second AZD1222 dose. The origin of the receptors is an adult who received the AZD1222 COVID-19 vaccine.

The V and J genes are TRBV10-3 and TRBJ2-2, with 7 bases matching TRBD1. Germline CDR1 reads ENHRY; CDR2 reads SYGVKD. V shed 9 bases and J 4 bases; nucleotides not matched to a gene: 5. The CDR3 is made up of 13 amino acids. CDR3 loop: CAINGQATGELFF. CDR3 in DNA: TGTGCCATTAACGGACAGGCCACCGGGGAGCTGTTTTTT.

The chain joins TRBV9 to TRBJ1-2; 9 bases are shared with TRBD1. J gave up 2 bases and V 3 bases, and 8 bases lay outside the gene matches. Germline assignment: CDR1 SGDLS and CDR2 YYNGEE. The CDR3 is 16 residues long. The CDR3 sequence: CASSAFLTGGNYGYTF. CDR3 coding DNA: TGTGCCAGCAGCGCTTTTCTGACAGGGGGAAACTATGGCTACACCTTC.

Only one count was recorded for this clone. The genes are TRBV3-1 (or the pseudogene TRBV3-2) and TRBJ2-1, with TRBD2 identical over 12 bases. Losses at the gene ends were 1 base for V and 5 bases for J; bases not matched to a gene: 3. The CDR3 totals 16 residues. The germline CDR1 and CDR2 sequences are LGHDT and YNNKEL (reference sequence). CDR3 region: CASSQARLAGDNEQFF. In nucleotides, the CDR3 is TGTGCCAGCAGCCAAGCTCGACTAGCGGGAGACAATGAGCAGTTCTTC.

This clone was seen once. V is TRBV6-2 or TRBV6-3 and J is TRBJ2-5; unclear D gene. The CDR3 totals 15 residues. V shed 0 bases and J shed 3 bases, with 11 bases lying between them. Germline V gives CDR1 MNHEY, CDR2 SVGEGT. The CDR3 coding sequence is TGTGCCAGCAGTTACTCGATAGACCACAAAGAGACCCAGTACTTC. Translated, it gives CASSYSIDHKETQYF.

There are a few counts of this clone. The CDR3 DNA follows: TGCAGCGTTGCAGACGGCCTAATCGGCAATCAGCCCCAGCATTTT. Encoded protein: CSVADGLIGNQPQHF. The chain uses TRBV29-1 and TRBJ1-5, with D unclear. The V gene lost 4 bases and the J gene lost 2 bases, with 15 bases spanning the gap. This CDR3 region has 15 residues. The germline gives CDR1 SQVTM, CDR2 ANQGSEA.

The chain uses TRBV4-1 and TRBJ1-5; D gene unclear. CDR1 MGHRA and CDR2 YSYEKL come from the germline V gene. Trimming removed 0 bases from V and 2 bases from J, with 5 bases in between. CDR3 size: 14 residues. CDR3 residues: CASSQDLGNQPQHF. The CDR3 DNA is TGCGCCAGCAGCCAAGATCTGGGCAATCAGCCCCAGCATTTT.

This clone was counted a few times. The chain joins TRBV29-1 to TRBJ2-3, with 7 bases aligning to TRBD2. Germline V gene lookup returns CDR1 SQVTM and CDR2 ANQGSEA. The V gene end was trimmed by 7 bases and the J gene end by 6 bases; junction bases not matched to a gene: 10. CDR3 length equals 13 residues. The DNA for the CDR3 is TGCAGCGCTGTGGGCGGGAGAGGGGATACGCAGTATTTT. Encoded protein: CSAVGGRGDTQYF.

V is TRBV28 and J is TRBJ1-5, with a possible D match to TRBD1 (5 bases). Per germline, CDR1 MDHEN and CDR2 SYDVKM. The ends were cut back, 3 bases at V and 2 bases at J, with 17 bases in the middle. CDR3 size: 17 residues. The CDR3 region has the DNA TGTGCCAGCAGTTTGGAGCACAGGAGGAAGGGCAATCAGCCCCAGCATTTT. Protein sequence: CASSLEHRRKGNQPQHF.

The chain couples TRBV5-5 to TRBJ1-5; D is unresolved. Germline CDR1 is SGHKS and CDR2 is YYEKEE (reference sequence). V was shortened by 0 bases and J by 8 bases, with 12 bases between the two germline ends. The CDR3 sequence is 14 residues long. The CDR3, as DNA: TGTGCCAGCAGCTTGGGTGGTTCGTGGGAGCCCCAGCATTTT. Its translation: CASSLGGSWEPQHF.

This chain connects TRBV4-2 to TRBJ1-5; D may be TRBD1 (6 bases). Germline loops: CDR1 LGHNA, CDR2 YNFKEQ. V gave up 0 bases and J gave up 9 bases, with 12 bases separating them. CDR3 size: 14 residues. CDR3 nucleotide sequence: TGTGCCAGCAGCCAAGACAGGGGTAAAGGGCCCCAGCATTTT. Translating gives CASSQDRGKGPQHF.

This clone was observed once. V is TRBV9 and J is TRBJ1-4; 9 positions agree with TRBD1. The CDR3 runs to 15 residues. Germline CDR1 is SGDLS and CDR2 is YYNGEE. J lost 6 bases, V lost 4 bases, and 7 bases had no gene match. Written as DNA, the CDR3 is TGTGCCAGCAGCCCGCGGGGACAGGGTGATGAAAAACTGTTTTTT. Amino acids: CASSPRGQGDEKLFF.

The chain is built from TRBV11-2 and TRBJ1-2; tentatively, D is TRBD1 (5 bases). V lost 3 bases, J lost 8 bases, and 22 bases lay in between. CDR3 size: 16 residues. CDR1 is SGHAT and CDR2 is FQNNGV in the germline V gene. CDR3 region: CASSFNPRDWGSGYTF. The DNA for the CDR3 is TGTGCCAGCAGCTTCAACCCCCGGGACTGGGGAAGCGGCTACACCTTC.

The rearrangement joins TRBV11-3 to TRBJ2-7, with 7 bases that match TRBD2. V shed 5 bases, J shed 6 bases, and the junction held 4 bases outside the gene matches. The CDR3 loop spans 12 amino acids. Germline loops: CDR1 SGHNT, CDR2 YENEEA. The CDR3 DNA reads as TGTGCCAGCAGCGACGGGACTACCGAGCAGTACTTC. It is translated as CASSDGTTEQYF.

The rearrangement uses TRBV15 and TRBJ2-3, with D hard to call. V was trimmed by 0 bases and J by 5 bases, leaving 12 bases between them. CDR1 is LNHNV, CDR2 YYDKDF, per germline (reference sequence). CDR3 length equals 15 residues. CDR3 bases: TGTGCCACCAGCAGAGATAGGGTCGCAGTAGATACGCAGTATTTT. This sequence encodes CATSRDRVAVDTQYF.